This is a list of T cell receptor beta chains from one sample in a study of beta chain features in type 1 diabetes. Libraries were prepared by immunoSEQ multiplex PCR; TCRdb keeps only in-frame clonotypes and omits some of them. Among about 700,000 clones listed, about an eighth were seen once. Sequences were obtained from naive CD4+ T cells from blood. The receptors originated from a man between 18 and 29 years old with type 1 diabetes. Each CDR3 is given without its conserved first and last residue. Each record gives: clone size, V gene, CDR3 protein. Clone sizes are given selectively: once, few, many, or a class where the clone is expanded.

- | TRBV10-3 | AISTQIGEAGELF
few | TRBV25-1 | ASSTGEGTDTQY
- | TRBV7-9 | ASTRGTGWSYGYT
few | TRBV29-1 | SVGSAGELF
- | TRBV19 | ASSIGSLETQY
- | TRBV10-3 | AISEWRAGMNTEAF
- | TRBV28 | ASSSDRVLN
few | TRBV9 | ASSAQPGTDYTDTQY
few | TRBV4-1 | ASSRTRTSSYEQY
- | TRBV30 | AWAGGPYNEQF
- | TRBV5-6 | ASSKGQPNYGYT
few | TRBV7-9 | ASSLGVNSEKLF